Listed below are T cell receptor beta chains from one sample, sequenced in a study of blood T cell repertoires in COVID-19. The protocol was immunoSEQ multiplex PCR, while the TCRdb copy is restricted to in-frame clones and leaves out a portion. The table lists just over 95,000 clones, around 76% of them singletons, with 15% to 20% in the top ten. What was sequenced was peripheral blood. The receptors derive from a man at least 80 years old with acute or convalescent COVID-19. CDR3s include the opening cysteine and the closing phenylalanine or tryptophan. D genes are given only for firm matches. Expanded clones get a size class; other rows say once, few or many, or leave the size out.

TRBV27	TRBJ2-7	-	-	TGTGCCAGCAGACTAATAAGCTCTCTTGTCGAGCAGTACTTC	CASRLISSLVEQYF
TRBV7-8	TRBJ2-1	TRBD2	-	TGTGCCAGCAGCTTGCCGGGACTAGCGGGATACAATGAGCAGTTCTTC	CASSLPGLAGYNEQFF
TRBV18	TRBJ1-1	-	-	TGTGCCAGCTCACCTACAGGGTACACTGAAGCTTTCTTT	CASSPTGYTEAFF
TRBV7-2	TRBJ2-7	-	-	TGTGCCAGCAGCTTACAGGCGAGCTCCTACGAGCAGTACTTC	CASSLQASSYEQYF
TRBV29-1	TRBJ2-3	TRBD2	-	TGCAGCGTAGCTAGCGGGGAGGGTACGCAGTATTTT	CSVASGEGTQYF
TRBV28	TRBJ1-2	-	-	TGTGCCAGCAGTGAGGGGGGGGTCCGGACGGAGGGCTACACCTTC	CASSEGGVRTEGYTF
TRBV19	TRBJ2-2	-	few	TGTGCCAGTAGTATATTCCCGGGACAAAACACCGGGGAGCTGTTTTTT	CASSIFPGQNTGELFF
TRBV27	TRBJ1-5	-	-	TGTGCCAGCAGTTTTTCCTACGAGGCGAGTCAGCCCCAGCATTTT	CASSFSYEASQPQHF
TRBV27	TRBJ1-2	TRBD1	once	TGTGCCAGCAGGGGACAGGTCCTAAGTTATGGCTACACCTTC	CASRGQVLSYGYTF
TRBV19	TRBJ2-2	-	-	TGTGCCAGTAGCTCCACGGCGGGCACCGGGGAGCTGTTTTTT	CASSSTAGTGELFF
TRBV5-4	TRBJ2-2	-	-	TGTGCCAGCAGCTCCCGGGCGAACACCGGGGAGCTGTTTTTT	CASSSRANTGELFF
TRBV24-1	TRBJ2-2	TRBD2	-	TGTGCCACCAGTGATTTGCCTAGCGGGGGTACCGGGGAGCTGTTTTTT	CATSDLPSGGTGELFF
TRBV2	TRBJ2-2	-	-	TGTGCCAGCAGACAGCTAAGGAACACCGGGGAGCTGTTTTTT	CASRQLRNTGELFF
TRBV7-8	TRBJ2-7	-	once	TGTGCCAGCAGCCCGCGGGACTACGAGCAGTACTTC	CASSPRDYEQYF
TRBV29-1	TRBJ2-2	TRBD1	-	TGCAGCGCGGGACAGGGGTTGGCCACCGGGGAGCTGTTTTTT	CSAGQGLATGELFF
TRBV3-1/TRBV3-2	TRBJ1-1	-	-	TGTGCCAGCATATCCGGGGTGAGGGAAGCTTTCTTT	CASISGVREAFF
TRBV19	TRBJ1-4	TRBD1	-	TGTGCCAGTAGTACTGCGACAGGGGGCAATGAAAAACTGTTTTTT	CASSTATGGNEKLFF
TRBV7-2	TRBJ2-7	TRBD2	few	TGTGCCAGCAGATTTAGCGGGACGGCTATGGACGAGCAGTACTTC	CASRFSGTAMDEQYF
TRBV6-6	TRBJ1-4	TRBD1	many	TGTGCCAGCAGTCGATCCGTCAGGGGGACGGGGCGCTCTATTGAAAAACTGTTTTTT	CASSRSVRGTGRSIEKLFF
TRBV6-1	TRBJ1-1	-	-	TGTGCCAGCAGTGATCCAACCTGGAACAGGGACACTGAAGCTTTCTTT	CASSDPTWNRDTEAFF
TRBV2	TRBJ2-1	TRBD2	once	TGTGCCAGCAGTGCCGCGAGCAGCGGGAGCACCTACAATGAGCAGTTCTTC	CASSAASSGSTYNEQFF
TRBV27	TRBJ2-7	TRBD2	once	TGTGCCAGCAGTTTAACTGGGGACTACTACGAGCAGTACTTC	CASSLTGDYYEQYF
TRBV9	TRBJ1-6	TRBD1	-	TGTGCCAGCAGCGTAGATTCAGGGGGCATGGGTTCACCCCTCCACTTT	CASSVDSGGMGSPLHF
TRBV7-2	TRBJ2-1	TRBD2	few	TGTGCCAGCAGCTTAATTGGGAGGGCATACAATGAGCAGTTCTTC	CASSLIGRAYNEQFF
TRBV6-6	TRBJ2-2	TRBD1	-	TGTGCCAGCAGTCGGGACAGTACTATCGGGGAGCTGTTTTTT	CASSRDSTIGELFF
TRBV6-2/TRBV6-3	TRBJ1-6	TRBD1	-	TGTGCCAGCAGTCCCGGACAGGGGGCCTCACCCCTCCACTTT	CASSPGQGASPLHF
TRBV7-2	TRBJ2-7	-	-	TGTGCCAGCAGCCCCCAGGGCGGAGCCTACGAGCAGTACTTC	CASSPQGGAYEQYF
TRBV20-1	TRBJ1-6	-	-	TGCAGTGCTAGTCCCGGGGCGGGGAATTCACCCCTCCACTTT	CSASPGAGNSPLHF
TRBV6-5	TRBJ1-1	-	-	TGTGCCAGCAGTCCTACAGGGAACACTGAAGCTTTCTTT	CASSPTGNTEAFF
TRBV6-2/TRBV6-3	TRBJ1-6	TRBD1	few	TGTGCCAGCAGTTCGGGACAGCCCTCCTATAATTCACCCCTCCACTTT	CASSSGQPSYNSPLHF
TRBV4-1	TRBJ2-1	TRBD2	-	TGCGCCAGCAGCCTTCCCCCGGGACTAGCGGGGGGAGGTGAGCAGTTCTTC	CASSLPPGLAGGGEQFF
TRBV5-5	TRBJ2-7	-	-	TGTGCCAGCAGCTTGGACAGGGGACTGATCGAGCAGTACTTC	CASSLDRGLIEQYF
TRBV7-2	TRBJ1-5	-	-	TGTGCCAGCAGCGCGCCTCTCGTTAATCAGCCCCAGCATTTT	CASSAPLVNQPQHF
TRBV30	TRBJ1-1	TRBD1	few	TGTGCCTGGAGGGGACAGGTGAACACTGAAGCTTTCTTT	CAWRGQVNTEAFF
TRBV19	TRBJ2-7	TRBD1	once	TGTGCCAGTAAAGGGGGGACAGGGGGTTTGTACGAGCAGTACTTC	CASKGGTGGLYEQYF
TRBV6-5	TRBJ1-1	-	-	TGTGCCAGCAATCCCGGGACACCCATGAACACTGAAGCTTTCTTT	CASNPGTPMNTEAFF
TRBV14	TRBJ1-5	-	-	TGTGCCAGCAGCCTGTCGAATCAGCCCCAGCATTTT	CASSLSNQPQHF
TRBV10-3	TRBJ1-1	-	-	TGTGCCATCAGTGAAAGGGGGAACACTGAAGCTTTCTTT	CAISERGNTEAFF
TRBV5-6	TRBJ1-6	TRBD1	few	TGTGCCAGCAGCTACCGGGACAGACCTATGATTCCCCTCCACTTT	CASSYRDRPMIPLHF
TRBV7-2	TRBJ2-7	-	-	TGTGCCAGCAGCTTAGGAAGGGGGGGCCTTCATGACTACGAGCAGTACTTC	CASSLGRGGLHDYEQYF
TRBV9	TRBJ2-5	-	-	TGTGCCAGCAGCGTAGTGCTGGGGGCGGTTGAGACCCAGTACTTC	CASSVVLGAVETQYF
TRBV24-1	TRBJ2-5	-	-	TGTGCCACCAGTGATTTGGCGGTGGGCGGGGAGACCCAGTACTTC	CATSDLAVGGETQYF
TRBV15	TRBJ2-7	-	once	TGTGCCACCAGCAGAGAAAAGGCCGGGTGGGACGAGCAGTACTTC	CATSREKAGWDEQYF
TRBV30	TRBJ2-7	-	few	TGTGCCTGGAGTGCGGGAATTTACGAGCAGTACTTC	CAWSAGIYEQYF
TRBV6-2/TRBV6-3	TRBJ2-7	TRBD2	-	TGTGCCAGCAGCCCCACTTCCCTAGCGGGGGCAAGGGAGCAGTACTTC	CASSPTSLAGAREQYF
TRBV12-3/TRBV12-4	TRBJ2-7	TRBD1	-	TGTGCCAGCACCAAGGGACAGTCCTACGAGCAGTACTTC	CASTKGQSYEQYF
TRBV3-1/TRBV3-2	TRBJ2-7	-	-	TGTGCCAGCAGCCAAGTTTTCAGACAACCCTCCTACGAGCAGTACTTC	CASSQVFRQPSYEQYF
TRBV2	TRBJ1-5	-	few	TGTGCCAGCCGGGGGGGAGTTCTTGGCAATCAGCCCCAGCATTTT	CASRGGVLGNQPQHF
TRBV7-2	TRBJ2-4	TRBD2	-	TGTGCCAGCAGCCGCCCCGGGACTAGCCAAAACATTCAGTACTTC	CASSRPGTSQNIQYF
TRBV27	TRBJ2-1	-	-	TGTGCCAGCTCCCTTGCGGGGAGCTCCTACAATGAGCAGTTCTTC	CASSLAGSSYNEQFF
TRBV7-8	TRBJ1-1	-	-	TGTGCCAGCAGCCCTAGGTTGGGGGGAGGGACTGAAGCTTTCTTT	CASSPRLGGGTEAFF
TRBV12-3/TRBV12-4	TRBJ2-1	TRBD2	once	TGTGCCAGCAGCAGACCGGGGGGTGAGCAGTTCTTC	CASSRPGGEQFF
TRBV10-2	TRBJ2-1	TRBD1	-	TGCGCCAGCAGGGAAGGACAGGGAGTTTTGGGTGAGCAGTTCTTC	CASREGQGVLGEQFF
TRBV19	TRBJ1-1	TRBD1	-	TGTGCCAGTAGTTCCAGGGGGGCTAACACTGAAGCTTTCTTT	CASSSRGANTEAFF
TRBV28	TRBJ1-2	-	-	TGTGCCAGCAGTTTAGATAACTTTTTAGGCTACACCTTC	CASSLDNFLGYTF